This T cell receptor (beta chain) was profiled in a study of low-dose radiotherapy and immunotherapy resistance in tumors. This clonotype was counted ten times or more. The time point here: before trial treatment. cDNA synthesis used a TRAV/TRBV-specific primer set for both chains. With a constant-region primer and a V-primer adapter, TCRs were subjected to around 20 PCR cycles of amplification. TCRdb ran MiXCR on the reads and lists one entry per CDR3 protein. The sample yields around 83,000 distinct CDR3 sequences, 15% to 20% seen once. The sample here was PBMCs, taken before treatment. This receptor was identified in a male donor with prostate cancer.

DNA for the CDR3: TGTGCCAGCAAAGGAGTAGCGGGCTCTAGCACAGATACGCAGTATTTT. Its translation is CASKGVAGSSTDTQYF. The chain carries TRBV7-9 and TRBJ2-3; TRBD2 matches 7 bases. The CDR3 extends over 16 amino acids. CDR1 and CDR2 from the germline V gene are SEHNR and FQNEAQ (reference sequence). The trim removed 7 bases at V and 0 bases at J, leaving 10 bases unmatched.